This entry lists 2 T cell receptor beta chains sequenced from one sample in a study of patients and donors after allogeneic stem cell transplantation. TCRdb reanalysed the RT-PCR reads using MiXCR and keeps one entry per CDR3 protein. The sample has roughly 500 distinct CDR3 sequences, around 1.2% seen once. Sequenced input: blood, either unsorted or a sorted T cell fraction (not recorded which). All receptors derive from a human donor who was either an allogeneic HSCT recipient or a stem cell or donor lymphocyte infusion donor (not recorded which). It is not recorded whose cells these are; they may come from a transplant donor.

In this sample, this clonotype is large. The chain uses TRBV20-1 and TRBJ2-1; D is unresolved. Germline CDR1 reads DFQATT; CDR2 reads SNEGSKA (reference sequence). There are 11 residues in the CDR3. Trimming took 4 bases from V and 5 from J, leaving 6 bases between them. CDR3 DNA sequence: TGCAGTGCTACCCGTAACAATGAGCAGTTCTTC. This sequence encodes CSATRNNEQFF.

This clonotype ranks as medium-sized. The CDR3 loop is CASSLQGSKNIQYF. The CDR3 region has the DNA TGTGCCAGCAGTTTACAGGGATCGAAAAACATTCAGTACTTC. The chain recombines TRBV28 with TRBJ2-4, with TRBD1 as a possible D gene (5 bases). V was pared by 2 bases and J by 4 bases, with 9 bases between. This CDR3 spans 14 amino acids. In germline, CDR1 is MDHEN, CDR2 SYDVKM. Supplemented by reference TRBV28 and TRBJ2-4, the full variable domain reads DVKVTQSSRYLVKRTGEKVFLECVQDMDHENMFWYRQDPGLGLRLIYFSYDVKMKEKGDIPEGYSVSREKKERFSLILESASTNQTSMYLCASSLQGSKNIQYFGAGTRLSVL.